Listed below are T cell receptor beta chains from one sample, sequenced in a study of blood T cell repertoires in COVID-19. Using immunoSEQ multiplex PCR, the repertoire was profiled, and TCRdb retains in-frame clones only, with some absent. The table records roughly 220,000 clones, roughly 80% of them present only once. The sequenced material came from peripheral blood. Receptors originate from a man aged 25-45 years with active or convalescent COVID-19. CDR3s include the opening cysteine and the closing phenylalanine or tryptophan. The D gene is left open where the match is weak. Size values are once, few and many counts, or a class for expanded clones, and some rows have none.

D gene: TRBD2; V gene: TRBV18; clone size: -; J gene: TRBJ2-5; CDR3 protein: CASSLRLAGSQETQYF; CDR3 DNA: TGTGCCAGCTCACTTAGACTAGCGGGGTCCCAAGAGACCCAGTACTTC
D gene: -; V gene: TRBV28; clone size: -; J gene: TRBJ2-7; CDR3 protein: CASSLLVGGEQYF; CDR3 DNA: TGTGCCAGCAGCCTCCTAGTAGGGGGCGAGCAGTACTTC
D gene: TRBD2; V gene: TRBV9; clone size: -; J gene: TRBJ2-3; CDR3 protein: CASSPLGTSGGKDTQYF; CDR3 DNA: TGTGCCAGCAGCCCCCTGGGAACTAGCGGGGGTAAAGATACGCAGTATTTT
D gene: -; V gene: TRBV21-1; clone size: -; J gene: TRBJ2-6; CDR3 protein: CASSKSGNSGANVLTF; CDR3 DNA: TGTGCCAGCAGCAAATCGGGAAACTCTGGGGCCAACGTCCTGACTTTC
D gene: -; V gene: TRBV28; clone size: -; J gene: TRBJ1-5; CDR3 protein: CASSLRQGGGNQPQHF; CDR3 DNA: TGTGCCAGCAGCCTGAGGCAGGGCGGGGGCAATCAGCCCCAGCATTTT
D gene: TRBD1; V gene: TRBV13; clone size: -; J gene: TRBJ2-7; CDR3 protein: CASSPDRGRGYEQYF; CDR3 DNA: TGTGCCAGCAGCCCCGACAGGGGGAGGGGGTACGAGCAGTACTTC
D gene: TRBD2; V gene: TRBV7-2; clone size: -; J gene: TRBJ2-1; CDR3 protein: CASSSRTSGSYEQFF; CDR3 DNA: TGTGCCAGCAGCTCTAGGACTAGCGGGAGCTATGAGCAGTTCTTC
D gene: -; V gene: TRBV5-6; clone size: few; J gene: TRBJ1-5; CDR3 protein: CASSLWGVRQPQHF; CDR3 DNA: TGTGCCAGCAGCTTGTGGGGGGTAAGACAGCCCCAGCATTTT
D gene: TRBD1; V gene: TRBV24-1; clone size: -; J gene: TRBJ2-1; CDR3 protein: CATSDLTGNEQFF; CDR3 DNA: TGTGCCACCAGTGACTTGACAGGGAATGAGCAGTTCTTC
D gene: TRBD1; V gene: TRBV27; clone size: -; J gene: TRBJ1-2; CDR3 protein: CASRTGGYGYTF; CDR3 DNA: TGTGCCAGCAGGACAGGGGGCTATGGCTACACCTTC
D gene: -; V gene: TRBV6-2/TRBV6-3; clone size: -; J gene: TRBJ1-4; CDR3 protein: CASSYSRQFEKLFF; CDR3 DNA: TGTGCCAGCAGTTACTCGAGACAGTTTGAAAAACTGTTTTTT
D gene: -; V gene: TRBV3-1/TRBV3-2; clone size: -; J gene: TRBJ1-2; CDR3 protein: CASSQDRLGYTF; CDR3 DNA: TGTGCCAGCAGCCAAGATCGGTTAGGCTACACCTTC
D gene: TRBD1; V gene: TRBV5-4; clone size: -; J gene: TRBJ2-3; CDR3 protein: CASSRDRKSTDTQYF; CDR3 DNA: TGTGCCAGCAGCCGGGACAGGAAAAGCACAGATACGCAGTATTTT
D gene: -; V gene: TRBV11-2; clone size: -; J gene: TRBJ1-4; CDR3 protein: CASSLSTGATNEKLFF; CDR3 DNA: TGTGCCAGCAGCTTATCCACGGGTGCAACTAATGAAAAACTGTTTTTT
D gene: -; V gene: TRBV7-6; clone size: -; J gene: TRBJ2-5; CDR3 protein: CASSPLEANRETQYF; CDR3 DNA: TGTGCCAGCAGCCCTTTGGAAGCGAATAGGGAGACCCAGTACTTC
D gene: -; V gene: TRBV5-4; clone size: -; J gene: TRBJ2-4; CDR3 protein: CASSLAGGKNIQYF; CDR3 DNA: TGTGCCAGCAGCTTGGCCGGGGGTAAAAACATTCAGTACTTC
D gene: -; V gene: TRBV13; clone size: -; J gene: TRBJ2-7; CDR3 protein: CASSLGGRRYEQYF; CDR3 DNA: TGTGCCAGCAGCTTAGGAGGGAGGCGCTACGAGCAGTACTTC
D gene: -; V gene: TRBV7-2; clone size: -; J gene: TRBJ2-3; CDR3 protein: CASSFYSTDTQYF; CDR3 DNA: TGTGCCAGCAGCTTTTACTCCACAGATACGCAGTATTTT
D gene: TRBD1; V gene: TRBV6-5; clone size: -; J gene: TRBJ2-5; CDR3 protein: CASSRDREETQYF; CDR3 DNA: TGTGCCAGCAGTCGCGACAGGGAGGAGACCCAGTACTTC
D gene: -; V gene: TRBV11-2; clone size: few; J gene: TRBJ2-5; CDR3 protein: CASSSPSETQYF; CDR3 DNA: TGTGCCAGCAGTTCTCCCTCGGAGACCCAGTACTTC
D gene: -; V gene: TRBV30; clone size: -; J gene: TRBJ2-3; CDR3 protein: CAWSPGSGDTQYF; CDR3 DNA: TGTGCCTGGAGCCCCGGGAGTGGAGATACGCAGTATTTT
D gene: -; V gene: TRBV7-2; clone size: -; J gene: TRBJ2-5; CDR3 protein: CASSPPGVRETQYF; CDR3 DNA: TGTGCCAGCAGCCCCCCGGGGGTAAGGGAGACCCAGTACTTC
D gene: -; V gene: TRBV4-3; clone size: -; J gene: TRBJ2-7; CDR3 protein: CASSKYLAAHEQYF; CDR3 DNA: TGCGCCAGCAGCAAGTATCTGGCTGCCCACGAGCAGTACTTC
D gene: TRBD1; V gene: TRBV29-1; clone size: few; J gene: TRBJ1-2; CDR3 protein: CSVEDRAYRDRESFYTF; CDR3 DNA: TGCAGCGTTGAAGATCGGGCGTACCGGGACAGGGAATCTTTCTACACCTTC
D gene: TRBD2; V gene: TRBV28; clone size: few; J gene: TRBJ2-1; CDR3 protein: CASSSTSGGPNEQFF; CDR3 DNA: TGTGCCAGCAGTTCGACTAGCGGGGGGCCCAATGAGCAGTTCTTC
D gene: -; V gene: TRBV28; clone size: -; J gene: TRBJ2-7; CDR3 protein: CASTPSVYEQYF; CDR3 DNA: TGTGCCAGCACCCCGTCCGTTTACGAGCAGTACTTC
D gene: TRBD2; V gene: TRBV4-1; clone size: -; J gene: TRBJ2-1; CDR3 protein: CASSRTGLVGNEQFF; CDR3 DNA: TGCGCCAGCAGCCGAACGGGACTAGTGGGCAATGAGCAGTTCTTC
D gene: -; V gene: TRBV2; clone size: -; J gene: TRBJ1-3; CDR3 protein: CASSEAHASGNTIYF; CDR3 DNA: TGTGCCAGCAGTGAAGCGCATGCGTCAGGAAACACCATATATTTT
D gene: -; V gene: TRBV7-6; clone size: -; J gene: TRBJ1-5; CDR3 protein: CASSLGQNSNQPQHF; CDR3 DNA: TGTGCCAGCAGCTTAGGACAGAATAGCAATCAGCCCCAGCATTTT
D gene: TRBD2; V gene: TRBV13; clone size: -; J gene: TRBJ2-7; CDR3 protein: CASSLPSGSGEQYF; CDR3 DNA: TGTGCCAGCAGCTTACCTAGCGGGAGCGGCGAGCAGTACTTC
D gene: -; V gene: TRBV30; clone size: -; J gene: TRBJ1-5; CDR3 protein: CAWSVGGGNQPQHF; CDR3 DNA: TGTGCCTGGAGTGTGGGAGGGGGCAATCAGCCCCAGCATTTT
D gene: -; V gene: TRBV7-9; clone size: -; J gene: TRBJ1-6; CDR3 protein: CASSSAGDSPLHF; CDR3 DNA: TGTGCCAGCAGCTCGGCTGGAGATTCACCCCTCCACTTT
D gene: -; V gene: TRBV5-1; clone size: few; J gene: TRBJ1-2; CDR3 protein: CASGLNRGGHGYTF; CDR3 DNA: TGCGCCAGTGGTCTGAATAGGGGTGGTCATGGCTACACCTTC
D gene: TRBD1; V gene: TRBV4-1; clone size: few; J gene: TRBJ1-5; CDR3 protein: CASSYRTGNQPQHF; CDR3 DNA: TGCGCCAGCAGCTATCGGACAGGGAATCAGCCCCAGCATTTT
D gene: TRBD2; V gene: TRBV7-3; clone size: few; J gene: TRBJ2-1; CDR3 protein: CASSRGLALDSEQFF; CDR3 DNA: TGTGCCAGCAGCCGGGGACTAGCTCTCGACAGTGAGCAGTTCTTC
D gene: -; V gene: TRBV27; clone size: -; J gene: TRBJ1-2; CDR3 protein: CASSSRGNYGYTF; CDR3 DNA: TGTGCCAGCAGTTCCAGGGGTAACTATGGCTACACCTTC
D gene: -; V gene: TRBV15; clone size: once; J gene: TRBJ1-5; CDR3 protein: CATSRGGTGGQPQHF; CDR3 DNA: TGTGCCACCAGCAGAGGTGGAACAGGAGGGCAGCCCCAGCATTTT
D gene: TRBD1; V gene: TRBV7-2; clone size: once; J gene: TRBJ1-2; CDR3 protein: CASRPDRGLYGYTF; CDR3 DNA: TGTGCCAGCAGACCCGACAGGGGCCTATATGGCTACACCTTC
D gene: TRBD2; V gene: TRBV28; clone size: -; J gene: TRBJ2-1; CDR3 protein: CASSLASGSSYNEQFF; CDR3 DNA: TGTGCCAGCAGTTTGGCTAGCGGGAGCTCCTACAATGAGCAGTTCTTC
D gene: -; V gene: TRBV6-4; clone size: -; J gene: TRBJ2-1; CDR3 protein: CASSDRRGNEQFF; CDR3 DNA: TGTGCCAGCAGTGACAGGAGAGGGAATGAGCAGTTCTTC
D gene: -; V gene: TRBV30; clone size: -; J gene: TRBJ2-7; CDR3 protein: CAWSVGRGGDEQYF; CDR3 DNA: TGTGCCTGGAGTGTAGGCAGGGGAGGGGACGAGCAGTACTTC
D gene: -; V gene: TRBV18; clone size: -; J gene: TRBJ2-7; CDR3 protein: CASSPHSGAYEQYF; CDR3 DNA: TGTGCCAGCTCACCTCATAGCGGAGCTTACGAGCAGTACTTC